These 4 T cell receptor beta chains share one sample of origin, sequenced in a study of OX40 agonist ivuxolimab in advanced cancers. TCRdb's copy holds only in-frame clones and misses some; the assay was immunoSEQ multiplex PCR. The table shows tens of thousands of clones, with about 80% occurring only once. The material sequenced was CD4+ or CD8+ T cells sorted from blood, taken in a trial of the OX40 agonist ivuxolimab. Receptor source: an adult with an advanced solid tumor such as melanoma, head and neck, liver or kidney cancer.

J is TRBJ1-6 and V is TRBV15; possible D gene TRBD1, 5 bases. Germline CDR1 and CDR2: LNHNV and YYDKDF (reference sequence). Trimming took 5 bases from V and 0 from J, leaving 14 bases between them. The CDR3 contains 17 residues. In DNA form, the CDR3 reads TGTGCCACCAGCCCTCTGGACATCCTCTCCTATAATTCACCCCTCCACTTT. Protein sequence: CATSPLDILSYNSPLHF.

The CDR3 is CASSPQREGQPQHF. The DNA of the CDR3 is TGTGCCAGCTCACCACAGCGGGAAGGGCAGCCCCAGCATTTT. The chain has TRBV18 and TRBJ1-5; D remains unclear. V was cut by 1 base and J by 7 bases, with 11 bases left in between. The length of the CDR3 is 14 residues. Per the germline V gene, CDR1 is KGHSH and CDR2 is LQKENI.

This chain uses TRBV11-2 with TRBJ2-1; 8 bases are a match to TRBD2. With V trimmed by 1 base and J by 8 bases, 7 bases remained unmatched. The germline V gene encodes CDR1 SGHAT and CDR2 FQNNGV. This CDR3 comprises 15 residues. The CDR3 reads CASSLAGGLGYEQFF. The DNA of the CDR3 is TGTGCCAGCAGCTTAGCGGGAGGGCTCGGATATGAGCAGTTCTTC.

V is TRBV27 and J is TRBJ1-1; a possible D gene is TRBD1 (5 bases). With 5 bases removed from V and 0 bases from J, the gap between germline ends came to 13 bases. The CDR3 extends over 15 amino acids. Germline lookup yields CDR1 MNHEY and CDR2 SMNVEV (reference sequence). The CDR3 protein is CASSPQEGMNTEAFF. The CDR3 DNA reads as TGTGCCAGCAGTCCCCAGGAGGGGATGAACACTGAAGCTTTCTTT.